The source of this T cell receptor beta chain is a study of blood T cell repertoires in COVID-19. About the research overall: COVID-19 samples, acute and convalescent, were from the United States, Italy and Spain. PBMCs, B-cell-depleted T cells, or T cells were the source of the cDNA or gDNA that made up the material.

Between the trimmed V and J ends, which lost 4 bases and 6 bases, there was a span of 16 bases. Germline V gene data show CDR1 as SGHTA and CDR2 as FQGNSA. This CDR3 is built from 15 residues. Methods used by the authors: Estimates of nucleated cell counts were drawn from the amplification of reference gene primers. The assay was immunoSEQ multiplex PCR, and TCRdb's table has in-frame clones only and misses some. V, J and clone size reflect that table, while D and trimming were determined from the DNA. This sample carries about 200,000 clones, 70% to 90% of them seen once, and the ten largest clones take roughly 3.5%.

The TCR originated in a man in his sixties with acute or convalescent COVID-19. Source material: peripheral blood. The V call is TRBV7-2, the J call TRBJ2-1; D is unresolved. CDR3 coding DNA: TGTGCCAGCAGCTCCTCGACTCCCCGACCCAATGAGCAGTTCTTC. Amino acid sequence: CASSSSTPRPNEQFF.